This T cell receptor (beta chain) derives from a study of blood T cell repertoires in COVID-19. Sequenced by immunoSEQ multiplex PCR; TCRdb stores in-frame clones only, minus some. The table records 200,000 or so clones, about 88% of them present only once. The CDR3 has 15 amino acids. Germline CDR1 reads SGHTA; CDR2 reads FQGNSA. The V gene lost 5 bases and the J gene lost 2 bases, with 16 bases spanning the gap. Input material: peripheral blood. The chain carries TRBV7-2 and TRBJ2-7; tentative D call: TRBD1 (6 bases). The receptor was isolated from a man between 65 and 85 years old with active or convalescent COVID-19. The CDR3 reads CASSPSPGHPYEQYF. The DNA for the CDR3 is TGTGCCAGCAGCCCTAGTCCGGGACACCCCTACGAGCAGTACTTC.